This TCR beta chain comes out of a study of shared clonotypes between healthy human individuals. Only in-frame clones appear in the TCRdb table, and some are missing; sequencing was by immunoSEQ multiplex PCR. Of more than 550,000 clones listed, less than 95% are singletons. The CDR3 has 14 amino acids. The germline V and J ends were trimmed by 1 base and 3 bases, with 10 bases remaining between them. Germline loops: CDR1 SGHTA, CDR2 FQGNSA. Sequences were obtained from memory CD8+ T cells from PBMCs. Sample subset: CD45RO+ cells pooled with CCR7-negative TemRA cells. The V gene is TRBV7-2, the J gene TRBJ2-7; D remains ambiguous. The sequence was obtained from a man between 18 and 35 years old in good health. Some clones in this sample may be carry-over from other donors' samples. The CDR3 region has the DNA TGTGCCAGCAGCTTAGAGCAAACGGTCTACGAGCAGTACTTC. This encodes CASSLEQTVYEQYF.